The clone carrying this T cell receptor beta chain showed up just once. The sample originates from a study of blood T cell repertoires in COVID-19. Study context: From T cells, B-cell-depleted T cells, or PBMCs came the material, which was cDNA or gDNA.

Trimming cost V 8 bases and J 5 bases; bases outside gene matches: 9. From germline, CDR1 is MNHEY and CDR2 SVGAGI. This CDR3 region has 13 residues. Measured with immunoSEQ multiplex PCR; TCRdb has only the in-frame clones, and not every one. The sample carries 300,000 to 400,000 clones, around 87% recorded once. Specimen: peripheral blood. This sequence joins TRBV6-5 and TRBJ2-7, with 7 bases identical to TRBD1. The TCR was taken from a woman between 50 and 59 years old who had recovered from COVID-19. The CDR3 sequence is CASWRQGPNEQYF. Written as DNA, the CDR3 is TGTGCCAGCTGGAGACAGGGACCAAACGAGCAGTACTTC.